A selection of T cell receptor beta chains follows, all from one sample in a study of read filtering for tumor transcriptome and immune sequencing. TCRdb re-derived calls from the reads in MiXCR, one entry per CDR3 protein. The data hold 30,000 to 40,000 distinct CDR3 sequences, with about 12% observed a single time. Sequences were obtained from a population of CD138-negative cells sorted from bone marrow. The receptor set was obtained from a donor at least 40 years old with multiple myeloma. CDR3s include the opening cysteine and the closing phenylalanine or tryptophan. The order of the fields is J gene, D gene, V gene, clone size, CDR3 DNA, CDR3 protein. A D gene is named only where the DNA matches it firmly. Only part of the rows carry a size: once, few, many, or a class if the clone is expanded.

>TRBJ2-3|-|TRBV20-1|many
TGCAGTGCTCACCCACCAGGATACACAGATACGCAGTATTTT
CSAHPPGYTDTQYF
>TRBJ2-7|TRBD2|TRBV4-1|many
TGCGCCAGCAGCCTGGGACTAGTCCAAAACGAGCAGTACTTC
CASSLGLVQNEQYF
>TRBJ2-1|-|TRBV24-1|-
TGTGCCACCAGTGATTCCCTCAATGAGCAGCTCTTC
CATSDSLNEQLF
>TRBJ2-3|TRBD1|TRBV2|many
TGTGCCAGCAGGGGACAGGGGGCTACAGATACGCAGTATTTT
CASRGQGATDTQYF
>TRBJ1-5|-|TRBV27|many
TGTGCCAGCAGTTTAAGTACAGCCAGTCAGCCCCAGCATTTT
CASSLSTASQPQHF
>TRBJ2-3|-|TRBV2|many
TGTGCCAGCACCCAAGAGTGGGCAGATACGCAGTATTTT
CASTQEWADTQYF
>TRBJ2-5|-|TRBV20-1|many
TGCAGTGCGCGACTAGTCCAAGAGACCCAGTACTTC
CSARLVQETQYF
>TRBJ1-1|-|TRBV20-1|few
TGCAGTGCTAGGGGGCCAGGTACTGAAGCTTTCTTT
CSARGPGTEAFF
>TRBJ2-3|-|TRBV20-1|many
TGCAGTGCTAGAGAAGGGCAGCGTACGCAGTATTTT
CSAREGQRTQYF
>TRBJ2-2|-|TRBV24-1|many
TGTGCCACCAGTGCATTAGGCGGGCAAAACACCGGGGAGCTGTTTTTT
CATSALGGQNTGELFF
>TRBJ2-6|TRBD1|TRBV6-5|many
TGTGCCAGCAGCCCTGGACAGGGGAGGGTAGGTGGGGCCAACGTCCTGACTTTC
CASSPGQGRVGGANVLTF